This T cell receptor beta chain is from a study of blood T cells in healthy people across ages. Together with a sample-barcoded 5' primer, a J-beta primer mix was included in a second PCR lasting about 7 to 11 cycles. One entry per CDR3 protein, called by TCRdb with MiXCR from the 5' RACE reads. Of about 510,000 distinct CDR3 sequences detected, about 28% appear once; the ten largest clones hold about 3.9%. Germline V gene sequence: CDR1 SQVTM, CDR2 ANQGSEA. Trimming removed 5 bases at V and 0 bases at J, with 9 bases between. This CDR3 has 13 residues. These same data were also listed under a study on T cells of mothers and their children. In that study: Donation involved a few healthy Caucasian mothers and the six children that they had.

The sample taken for sequencing was blood. The chain combines TRBV29-1 with TRBJ2-3; possibly TRBD2 for D (5 bases). This TCR came from a boy aged 2 to 10 in good health. CDR3 DNA sequence: TGCAGCGTTAATGCGGGCAGCACAGATACGCAGTATTTT. Amino acid sequence: CSVNAGSTDTQYF.